The 17 T cell receptor beta chains below all came from one sample that was sequenced in a study of identical twins. TCRdb redid the calling of the 5' RACE reads with MiXCR, one entry per CDR3 protein. Here the sample spans under 250,000 distinct CDR3 sequences, 9.5% to 15% being singletons. The same specimen was also included in a second study, on yellow fever vaccine responses in identical twins.

The sequencing input was memory (CD45RO+) T cells sorted from blood. All receptors come from a woman aged 18-30 years in good health.

This clonotype has just a few counts. The J gene is TRBJ2-2, the V gene TRBV9, with 12 bases identical to TRBD1. J lost 4 bases, V lost 4 bases, and 5 bases had no gene match. From germline, CDR1 is SGDLS and CDR2 YYNGEE. The CDR3 covers 16 residues. The CDR3 reads CASSRGQGAFTGELFF. For the CDR3, the DNA is TGTGCCAGCAGCCGGGGACAGGGGGCGTTCACCGGGGAGCTGTTTTTT.

This clonotype has at least ten counts. The gene calls are TRBV2 and TRBJ2-1, with D possibly called TRBD1 or TRBD2 (5 bases each). Germline CDR1 is SNHLY and CDR2 is FYNNEI. This CDR3 has 15 amino acids. Trimming shortened V by 6 bases and J by 0 bases, and 12 bases separated the two germline ends. The CDR3 region has the DNA TGTGCCAGCAGGAGGGACGACTTCTCCTACAATGAGCAGTTCTTC. Translated, it gives CASRRDDFSYNEQFF.

This clonotype was observed a handful of times. The chain employs TRBV6-1 and TRBJ2-3; 7 positions agree with TRBD2. The CDR3 covers 15 residues. Germline loops: CDR1 MNHNS, CDR2 SASEGT. V trimming: 4 bases; J trimming: 0 bases; junction bases outside the gene matches: 4. DNA for the CDR3: TGTGCCAGCAGTGCGCTAGCGGTTAGCACAGATACGCAGTATTTT. Its translation: CASSALAVSTDTQYF.

The chain is built from TRBV7-9 and TRBJ2-1, with D unclear. Trimming removed 5 bases at V and 10 bases at J, with 18 bases between. The CDR3 loop spans 14 amino acids. In germline, CDR1 is SEHNR, CDR2 FQNEAQ (reference sequence). CDR3 protein: CASSPGNQWVEQFF. CDR3 DNA sequence: TGTGCCAGCAGCCCCGGCAATCAGTGGGTGGAGCAGTTCTTC.

This clonotype was observed many times. The CDR3: CASSLGLSGELFF. Written as DNA, the CDR3 is TGCGCCAGCAGCTTGGGATTGAGCGGGGAGCTGTTTTTT. This sequence joins TRBV5-1 and TRBJ2-2, with D uncertain. This CDR3 comprises 13 residues. Germline V gene data show CDR1 as SGHRS and CDR2 as YFSETQ. Trimming removed 0 bases at V and 7 bases at J, with 7 bases between.

This chain connects TRBV21-1 to TRBJ2-1; the table's D gene call, TRBD2, was not cross checked with the DNA. TRBV21-1 is a pseudogene locus. This CDR3 region has 17 residues. CDR3 protein: CASSKFRPLAGADEQFF. The CDR3 nucleotides read TGTGCCAGCAGCAAATTTCGCCCACTAGCGGGAGCGGATGAGCAGTTCTTC.

This clonotype appeared a few times. CDR3 in amino acids: CASSWRFDRGDTQYF. CDR3 sequence (DNA): TGCGCCAGCAGCTGGAGATTCGACAGGGGAGATACGCAGTATTTT. J is TRBJ2-3 and V is TRBV5-1; 8 bases agree with TRBD1. The CDR3 extends over 15 amino acids. Germline V CDR1 and CDR2: SGHRS, YFSETQ. J gave up 5 bases and V 3 bases, and 8 bases lay outside the gene matches.

This clonotype was seen only once. The genes are TRBV6-4 and TRBJ2-2, with a weak D call TRBD1 (6 bases). The CDR3 totals 15 residues. Trimming pared 8 bases from V and 1 base from J, leaving 14 bases between. The germline gives CDR1 MRHNA, CDR2 SNTAGT. In DNA form, the CDR3 reads TGTGCCAGCGCAAAGACAGGTCTGAACACCGGGGAGCTGTTTTTT. It is translated as CASAKTGLNTGELFF.

Ten or more counts support this clonotype. The CDR3 spells CASSLGTSGRTDTQYF. In DNA, the CDR3 is TGTGCCAGCAGCTTAGGGACTAGCGGACGCACAGATACGCAGTATTTT. This chain links TRBV7-2 with TRBJ2-3, with 10 bases aligning to TRBD2. The CDR3 sequence is 16 residues long. Germline CDR1 SGHTA, CDR2 FQGNSA. With V trimmed by 1 base and J by 1 base, 2 bases remained unmatched.

The chain carries TRBV6-1 and TRBJ1-5; 7 bases agree with TRBD1. CDR3 length: 14 amino acids. V was pared by 4 bases and J by 4 bases, with 4 bases of the junction left unmatched. CDR1 is MNHNS, CDR2 SASEGT, per germline. The CDR3 DNA sequence: TGTGCCAGCAGTGGGGGACAGAAGAATCAGCCCCAGCATTTT. It codes for CASSGGQKNQPQHF.

This chain uses TRBV19 with TRBJ1-5; D is possibly TRBD1 (5 bases). Looked up from germline, CDR1 is LNHDA and CDR2 is SQIVND (reference sequence). V was trimmed by 7 bases and J by 3 bases, leaving 16 bases between them. The CDR3 is made up of 15 amino acids. This CDR3 is CASTPWGNVNQPQHF. In nucleotides, the CDR3 is TGTGCCAGTACTCCCTGGGGCAATGTCAATCAGCCCCAGCATTTT.

The chain uses TRBV19 and TRBJ1-6; 8 nucleotides match TRBD1. V was pared by 10 bases and J by 7 bases, with 6 bases of the junction left unmatched. This CDR3 comprises 13 residues. Per the germline V gene, CDR1 is LNHDA and CDR2 is SQIVND (reference sequence). The CDR3 is CATTGGWNSPLHF. CDR3 bases: TGTGCCACTACAGGGGGTTGGAATTCACCCCTCCACTTT.

This chain links TRBV6-6 with TRBJ1-5, with D possibly matching TRBD1 (6 bases). The germline V gene has CDR1 MNHNY and CDR2 SVGAGI (reference sequence). Trimming cost V 6 bases and J 5 bases, with 8 bases left between them. This CDR3 comprises 12 residues. The CDR3 loop is CASRQGDQPQHF. Written as DNA, the CDR3 is TGTGCCAGCAGACAGGGTGATCAGCCCCAGCATTTT.

This clonotype was observed a handful of times. This rearrangement joins TRBV12-3 or TRBV12-4 to TRBJ1-2; the match to TRBD1 covers 7 bases. The junction had 6 bases not matched to a gene; V was cut back by 2 bases and J by 6 bases. This CDR3 comprises 14 residues. This chain's CDR3 is CASSLRGQANGYTF. The CDR3 DNA reads TGTGCCAGCAGTTTACGCGGACAGGCAAATGGCTACACCTTC.

The gene calls are TRBV3-1 and TRBJ2-6; the match to TRBD2 covers 7 bases. V was clipped by 6 bases and J by 4 bases; unmatched bases: 9. The CDR3 spans 16 residues. Germline lookup yields CDR1 LGHDT and CDR2 YNNKEL (reference sequence). The DNA of the CDR3 is TGTGCCAGCAGACTTCAGCGGGGACCCGGGGCCAACGTCCTGACTTTC. It encodes CASRLQRGPGANVLTF.

This rearrangement joins TRBV2 to TRBJ2-1; 9 nucleotides agree with TRBD1. In germline, CDR1 is SNHLY, CDR2 FYNNEI. Unmatched junction bases numbered 5, after V lost 6 bases and J lost 5 bases. This CDR3 comprises 14 residues. The CDR3 DNA sequence: TGTGCCAGCAGATCCGGGACAGGGCACAATGAGCAGTTCTTC. Amino acids: CASRSGTGHNEQFF.

There are a few counts of this clonotype. CDR3 coding DNA: TGTGCCTGGAGTCACAGCTACACCGGGGAGCTGTTTTTT. Translation: CAWSHSYTGELFF. The genes are TRBV30 and TRBJ2-2; D gene ambiguous. The CDR3 consists of 13 residues. Germline V gives CDR1 GTSNPN, CDR2 SVGIG (reference sequence). Trimming took off 2 bases at V and 3 bases at J, with 7 bases between the two ends.